This T cell receptor (beta chain) stems from a study of breast tumors, draining lymph nodes, adjacent tissues listed by TCRdb under 2016. Looking at the study overall: Breast cancer patients provided tumor, adjacent nontumor tissue and axillary lymph nodes, and the study compared the TCR beta repertoires across these three sources. The study was designed to assess the relationships and possible T-cell exchange between tumor, surrounding tissue and draining lymph node repertoires in human breast cancer.

A note on this clonotype: Its antigen remains unidentified. Per-base quality was not reported, and no clone a single base away is much larger than it.

The adjacent samples were made up of nontumor breast tissue that surrounded the tumor. Study-level results and caveats: The conclusion that tumor T cells originate in lymph nodes was presented as consistent with a hypothesis rather than as directly demonstrated. The similarity between tumor and nontumor tissue repertoires was significantly greater in luminal-like breast cancer than in basal-like breast cancer. The data were considered consistent with most tumor T cells being derived from the lymph node and subsequently expanding within tumor tissue. Tumor T-cell repertoires showed less diversity than lymph node repertoires and more diversity than nontumor tissue repertoires, and tumor T-cell repertoires showed preferential V and J gene usage.

The run used an Illumina HiSeq 2000. TCR beta chain libraries were generated by multiplex PCR amplification. The amplified TCR beta chain products were analyzed by high-throughput sequencing. Using fastp trimming at Q25 and MiXCR clonotype assembly, TCRdb reanalyzed the public sequencing data and kept in-frame beta chains. Merged by CDR3 protein, the rows form single entries marked with the most common genes and DNA. The sample data list approximately 8,000 distinct CDR3 sequences, and 65% to 75% of these were observed just once. The leading ten clones occupy under 55% of the sample. The CDR3, from cysteine to phenylalanine, totals 15 residues. The retained sequence is limited to the CDR3, 45 bases, with the frame set at the first base. The germline V gene (reference sequence) gives CDR1 as DFQATT and CDR2 as SNEGSKA. Between the V and J ends, shortened by 0 bases and 0 bases respectively, the junction contains 12 bases.

The rearranged chain carries TRBV20-1 and TRBJ2-7; the D segment could be TRBD2, given 6 matching bases. This clonotype was sampled from a female donor with breast cancer. Some clones in this sample may be carry-over from other donors' samples. Sequenced sample: tumor-adjacent breast tissue. The base sequence is TGCAGTGCTAGAGATCAAGGCGGGGTCTCCTACGAGCAGTACTTC. It translates as CSARDQGGVSYEQYF.